A selection of T cell receptor beta chains follows, all from one sample in a study of T cell responses to AZD1222 COVID-19 vaccine. Using immunoSEQ multiplex PCR, the repertoire was profiled, and TCRdb retains in-frame clones only, with some absent. In the table there are approximately 110,000 clones, approximately 88% of which are singletons. Sequencing was performed on peripheral blood, taken on day 0 of AZD1222 vaccination. Receptor source: an adult in good health. The CDR3 runs from the conserved cysteine through the conserved F or W. The order of the fields is CDR3 protein, CDR3 DNA, CDR3 length, D gene, V gene, J gene. The D gene is left open where the match is weak.

CDR3aa: CSARYQETQYF
CDR3nt: TGCAGTGCTAGGTACCAAGAGACCCAGTACTTC
len: 11
d_gene: .
v_gene: TRBV20-1
j_gene: TRBJ2-5

CDR3aa: CASSPEVAGGNTGELFF
CDR3nt: TGCGCCAGCAGCCCGGAGGTAGCGGGGGGGAACACCGGGGAGCTGTTTTTT
len: 17
d_gene: TRBD2
v_gene: TRBV5-1
j_gene: TRBJ2-2

CDR3aa: CASSDGASSGANVLTF
CDR3nt: TGTGCCAGCAGTGACGGCGCGAGCTCTGGGGCCAACGTCCTGACTTTC
len: 16
d_gene: .
v_gene: TRBV6-4
j_gene: TRBJ2-6

CDR3aa: CASSLVGQTSNSPLHF
CDR3nt: TGTGCCAGCAGCTTAGTGGGTCAGACGAGTAATTCACCCCTCCACTTT
len: 16
d_gene: .
v_gene: TRBV7-8
j_gene: TRBJ1-6

CDR3aa: CASSLSRPGTRKQFF
CDR3nt: TGTGCCAGCAGTCTCTCCCGGCCCGGGACTAGAAAGCAGTTCTTC
len: 15
d_gene: TRBD2
v_gene: TRBV6-2/TRBV6-3
j_gene: TRBJ2-1

CDR3aa: CASSLQGSTEAFF
CDR3nt: TGCGCCAGCAGCCTCCAGGGGAGCACTGAAGCTTTCTTT
len: 13
d_gene: .
v_gene: TRBV5-1
j_gene: TRBJ1-1

CDR3aa: CSVAGGDTEAFF
CDR3nt: TGCAGCGTTGCCGGAGGGGACACTGAAGCTTTCTTT
len: 12
d_gene: .
v_gene: TRBV29-1
j_gene: TRBJ1-1

CDR3aa: CASSQRRGLGLAGHANTGELFF
CDR3nt: TGTGCCAGCAGCCAACGGAGGGGACTAGGACTAGCGGGACACGCGAACACCGGGGAGCTGTTTTTT
len: 22
d_gene: TRBD2
v_gene: TRBV3-1/TRBV3-2
j_gene: TRBJ2-2

CDR3aa: CATSDRTGGAETQYF
CDR3nt: TGTGCCACCAGTGATAGGACAGGGGGCGCCGAGACCCAGTACTTC
len: 15
d_gene: TRBD1
v_gene: TRBV24-1
j_gene: TRBJ2-5

CDR3aa: CASSHIRSGGKYNEQFF
CDR3nt: TGCGCCAGCAGTCATATCCGTAGCGGGGGAAAATACAATGAGCAGTTCTTC
len: 17
d_gene: TRBD2
v_gene: TRBV10-2
j_gene: TRBJ2-1